This T cell receptor (beta chain) was sequenced in a study of graft-versus-host responses after intestinal transplantation. The V gene's germline CDR1 is MGHRA and CDR2 YSYEKL. This CDR3 is 15 amino acids long. With V trimmed by 4 bases and J by 0 bases, 4 bases remained unmatched. Assay used: immunoSEQ multiplex PCR; TCRdb lists only in-frame clones, some missing. This repertoire shows approximately 6,300 clones, 20% to 25% found once; its top ten account for approximately 5%. The sample in question was alloreactive CD4+ T cells from a mixed lymphocyte reaction culture, obtained before transplantation. Subset indicated: CFSE-low proliferating T cells sorted from approximately 6-day pre-transplant mixed lymphocyte reaction (GvH or HvG direction). This chain uses TRBV4-1 with TRBJ1-1; 8 bases map to TRBD1. The sequence derives from a human patient who was an organ donor for intestinal transplantation. The CDR3 spells CASSLAGGLNTEAFF. The CDR3, as DNA: TGCGCCAGCAGCCTCGCAGGGGGCTTGAACACTGAAGCTTTCTTT.